This TCR beta chain was sequenced during a study of T cell responses to AZD1222 COVID-19 vaccine. Broader study findings: Donor demographics were predominantly white British with a female majority; clonal diversity may be underestimated. Vaccine-associated CD4 TCRs spanned spike, dominant at 160-218 and 743-854. Two AZD1222 doses significantly raised spike-specific TCR breadth and depth over controls.

This CDR3 comprises 13 residues. The V segment lost 2 bases and the J segment 5 bases; nucleotides outside the gene matches: 2. Germline V gives CDR1 SNHLY, CDR2 FYNNEI. A single count supports this clone. The antigen is unknown. This table comes from immunoSEQ multiplex PCR, and its TCRdb copy is limited to in-frame clones, with some not included. The data show about 110,000 clones, less than 95% seen once. This TCR derives from an adult in good health. Sequencing was performed on peripheral blood, taken on day 0 of AZD1222 vaccination. The rearrangement uses TRBV2 and TRBJ1-2; 7 nucleotides match TRBD1. The CDR3 DNA sequence: TGTGCCAGCAGTGAACAGGGGGGATATGGCTACACCTTC. Encoded protein: CASSEQGGYGYTF.